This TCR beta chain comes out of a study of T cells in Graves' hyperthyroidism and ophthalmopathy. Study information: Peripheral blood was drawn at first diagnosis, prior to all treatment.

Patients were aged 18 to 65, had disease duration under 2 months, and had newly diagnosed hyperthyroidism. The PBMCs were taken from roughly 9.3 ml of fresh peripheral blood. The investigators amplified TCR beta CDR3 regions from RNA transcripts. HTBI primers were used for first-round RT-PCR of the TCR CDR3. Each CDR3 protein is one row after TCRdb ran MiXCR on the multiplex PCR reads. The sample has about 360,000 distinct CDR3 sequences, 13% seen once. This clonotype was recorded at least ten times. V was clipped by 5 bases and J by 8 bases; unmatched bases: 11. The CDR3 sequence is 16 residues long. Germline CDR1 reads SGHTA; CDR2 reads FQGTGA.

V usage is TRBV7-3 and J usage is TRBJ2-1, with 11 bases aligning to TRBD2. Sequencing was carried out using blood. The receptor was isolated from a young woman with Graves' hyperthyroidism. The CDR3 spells CASSTRLAGSPHEQFF. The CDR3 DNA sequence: TGTGCCAGCAGCACCCGACTAGCGGGATCCCCCCATGAGCAGTTCTTC.